The entry below describes one T cell receptor beta chain. Antigen unknown. The data originate from a study of early T cells in non-severe SARS-CoV-2 infection. The overall study: Chains from this unsorted whole-blood bulk RNA could not be paired.

Molecules of cDNA were individually given unique molecular identifiers that were attached to them. TCRdb independently ran MiXCR on the 5' RACE reads; one entry per CDR3 protein. The sample includes 50,000 to 70,000 distinct CDR3 sequences, about 12% of them seen just once. General observations from the study: Missing private and CD4 specificities, VDJdb matching favored anti-spike CD8 responses.

Sequencing input: whole blood. The TCR comes from an adult who was a healthcare worker with PCR-confirmed SARS-CoV-2 infection or an uninfected control (not recorded which).

This chain's CDR3 is CASSPSPRGGGEQYF. The CDR3 DNA reads as TGTGCCAGCAGCCCGTCCCCCCGAGGCGGGGGCGAGCAGTACTTC. V and J are TRBV9 and TRBJ2-7, with 7 bases fitting TRBD2. Germline-derived CDR1 and CDR2 are SGDLS and YYNGEE. The CDR3 totals 15 residues. V gave up 4 bases and J gave up 6 bases; unmatched junction bases: 13.